This TCR beta chain stems from a study of Ad26.COV2.S vaccination and SARS-CoV-2 variants. Across the study: Ad26.COV2.S shots went into the muscle once or twice, 56 days apart.

The treatment was: around 19 received Ad26.COV2.S at low or high dose, single or two shots; about 5 received placebo; per-sample allocation not given. Day 63 after the first injection of vaccine or placebo was the sampling time. TCRdb keeps only in-frame clones here, not all; method: immunoSEQ multiplex PCR. Here the sample spans about 480,000 clones, roughly nine tenths being singletons. This TCR was recovered from a person between 18 and 65 years old who received the Ad26.COV2.S COVID-19 vaccine or a placebo. The material sequenced was peripheral blood, taken in a trial of Ad26.COV2.S vaccine versus placebo.

CDR3 region: CASSFGTPRAYEQYF. CDR3 DNA sequence: TGTGCCAGCAGTTTCGGTACGCCCAGGGCCTACGAGCAGTACTTC. This rearrangement joins TRBV28 to TRBJ2-7; D may be TRBD1 (5 bases). Per germline, CDR1 MDHEN and CDR2 SYDVKM. The V end lost 3 bases, the J end lost 2 bases, and 14 bases lay between the germline ends. This CDR3 is 15 amino acids long.